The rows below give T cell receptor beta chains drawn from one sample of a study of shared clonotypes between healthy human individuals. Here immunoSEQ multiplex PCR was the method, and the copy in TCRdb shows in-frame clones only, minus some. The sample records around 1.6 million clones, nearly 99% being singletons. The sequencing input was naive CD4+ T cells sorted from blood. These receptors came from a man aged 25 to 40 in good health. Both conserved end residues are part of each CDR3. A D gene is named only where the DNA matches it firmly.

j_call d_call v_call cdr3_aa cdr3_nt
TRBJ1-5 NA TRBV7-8 CASSLAWGNQPQHF TGTGCCAGCAGCCTCGCTTGGGGCAATCAGCCCCAGCATTTT
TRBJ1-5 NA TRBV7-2 CASSLGPSNQPQHF TGTGCCAGCAGCTTAGGCCCTAGCAATCAGCCCCAGCATTTT
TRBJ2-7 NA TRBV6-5 CASSYQPRYEQYF TGTGCCAGCAGTTACCAGCCGAGGTACGAGCAGTACTTC
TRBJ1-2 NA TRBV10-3 CAITVPGLGYTF TGTGCCATCACCGTTCCAGGGTTAGGCTACACCTTC
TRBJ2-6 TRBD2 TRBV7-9 CASSFRGLAGGPGANVLTF TGTGCCAGCAGCTTCAGGGGACTAGCGGGAGGGCCTGGGGCCAACGTCCTGACTTTC
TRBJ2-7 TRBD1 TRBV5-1 CASRSLDRSGVEQYF TGCGCCAGCAGGTCACTGGACAGGTCCGGGGTGGAGCAGTACTTC
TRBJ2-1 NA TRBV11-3 CASSLELGEQFF TGTGCCAGCAGCTTAGAGTTGGGTGAGCAGTTCTTC
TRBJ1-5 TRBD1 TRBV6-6 CASSGTGNQPQHF TGTGCCAGCAGCGGGACAGGCAATCAGCCCCAGCATTTT
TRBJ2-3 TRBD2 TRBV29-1 CSVPRTSGITDTQYF TGCAGCGTACCCAGGACTAGCGGGATAACAGATACGCAGTATTTT
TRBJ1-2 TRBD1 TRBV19 CASSPGTGGVDYGYTF TGTGCCAGTAGCCCCGGGACAGGGGGCGTCGACTATGGCTACACCTTC
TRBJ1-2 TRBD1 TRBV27 CASSHPPGQGGYGYTF TGTGCCAGCAGTCACCCCCCGGGACAGGGCGGCTATGGCTACACCTTC
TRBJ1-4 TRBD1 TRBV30 CAWGTGKKLFF TGTGCCTGGGGGACAGGGAAAAAACTGTTTTTT
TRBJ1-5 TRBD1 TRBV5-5 CASSLSPTGNNQPQHF TGTGCCAGCAGCTTGAGTCCGACAGGGAACAATCAGCCCCAGCATTTT
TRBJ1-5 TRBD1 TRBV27 CASRRTGLYSNQPQHF TGTGCCAGCAGACGGACAGGTCTTTATAGCAATCAGCCCCAGCATTTT
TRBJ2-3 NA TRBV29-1 CSVRSRGRDTQYF TGCAGCGTTAGAAGTAGGGGTCGGGATACGCAGTATTTT
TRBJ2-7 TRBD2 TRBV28 CASSNGGDLSYEQYF TGTGCCAGCAGTAACGGGGGGGACCTATCCTACGAGCAGTACTTC